The rows below give T cell receptor beta chains drawn from one sample of a study of OX40 agonist ivuxolimab in advanced cancers. Profiled with immunoSEQ multiplex PCR; TCRdb holds only in-frame clones, not every one. The table shows tens of thousands of clones, with around 84% occurring only once. The sample in question was CD4+ or CD8+ T cells sorted from blood, obtained in a trial of the OX40 agonist ivuxolimab. These receptors all stem from an adult with an advanced solid tumor such as melanoma, head and neck, liver or kidney cancer. The CDR3 runs from the conserved cysteine through the conserved F or W. A D gene is named only where the DNA matches it firmly. A row's size may be missing; if present it is once, few, many or a size class.

TRBJ1-5,TRBV4-2,NA,NA,TGTGCCAGCAGCCAAGCGAGGGTCCGGAATCAGCCCCAGCATTTT,CASSQARVRNQPQHF
TRBJ1-4,TRBV27,NA,NA,TGTGCCAGCAGTCAGGAAGGGAATGAAAAACTGTTTTTT,CASSQEGNEKLFF
TRBJ1-6,TRBV30,TRBD1,NA,TGTGCCTTCTCCGGACAGGAGTTTTCACCCCTCCACTTT,CAFSGQEFSPLHF
TRBJ2-1,TRBV5-6,TRBD2,NA,TGTGCCAGCAGCTTGCTAGCGGGAGCCTACAATGAGCAGTTCTTC,CASSLLAGAYNEQFF
TRBJ2-2,TRBV11-2,TRBD1,NA,TGTGCCAGCAGCTATCAGTTTAGGGGGCGGACCGGGGAGCTGTTTTTT,CASSYQFRGRTGELFF
TRBJ1-1,TRBV7-2,NA,NA,TGTGCCAGCAGCCCCTGGGGTACTGAAGCTTTCTTT,CASSPWGTEAFF
TRBJ1-5,TRBV28,NA,NA,TGTGCCAGCAGTATCCATGGCAGCAATCAGCCCCAGCATTTT,CASSIHGSNQPQHF
TRBJ2-2,TRBV4-2,TRBD2,NA,TGTGCCAGCAGCAGCCTAGCGGGAGGAACCGGGGAGCTGTTTTTT,CASSSLAGGTGELFF
TRBJ1-1,TRBV11-2,NA,NA,TGTGCCAGCAGCGAGGTAGTCGTCGGGATGAACACTGAAGCTTTCTTT,CASSEVVVGMNTEAFF
TRBJ2-7,TRBV6-5,NA,few,TGTGCCAGCAGTTACACGGACGGAGCCTACGAGCAGTACTTC,CASSYTDGAYEQYF
TRBJ2-7,TRBV2,NA,once,TGTGCCAGCAGTGAAGCGTTGGACTGGGACGAGCAGTACTTC,CASSEALDWDEQYF
TRBJ2-7,TRBV4-1,NA,NA,TGCGCCAGCAGCCAAGAGGCGGACTCCACCTACGAGCAGTACTTC,CASSQEADSTYEQYF
TRBJ2-1,TRBV19,TRBD2,NA,TGTGCCAGTAGTATAGGGACTAGCGGAAATGAGCAGTTCTTC,CASSIGTSGNEQFF
TRBJ2-7,TRBV28,TRBD2,NA,TGTGCCAGCACCCTTGTAGCGGGAGGCGCCTACGAGCAGTACTTC,CASTLVAGGAYEQYF
TRBJ2-5,TRBV15,TRBD1,NA,TGTGCCACCAGCAGAGAACAGGGGGTCAGAGAGACCCAGTACTTC,CATSREQGVRETQYF
TRBJ2-2,TRBV28,NA,NA,TGTGCCAGCAGTTCGACAGGGAGGTTGAACACCGGGGAGCTGTTTTTT,CASSSTGRLNTGELFF
TRBJ1-2,TRBV4-3,NA,NA,TGCGCCAGCAGCCAAGAACAGTCTGACTTCTATGGCTACACCTTC,CASSQEQSDFYGYTF
TRBJ1-6,TRBV6-1,TRBD1,NA,TGTGCCAGCAGTACTCCGGGACAGCCTTCACCCCTCCACTTT,CASSTPGQPSPLHF
TRBJ1-1,TRBV14,NA,NA,TGTGCCAGCAGCCAAGTTTTTTTTGGACAGTCCTACAGTCGGGACACTGAAGCTTTCTTT,CASSQVFFGQSYSRDTEAFF
TRBJ1-1,TRBV19,NA,NA,TGTGCCAGTAGTGTTTCCCAGATTTCGCCTACTATGAACACTGAAGCTTTCTTT,CASSVSQISPTMNTEAFF
TRBJ2-7,TRBV13,NA,NA,TGTGCCAGCAGCCTCTGGGAAGAGTCTAACGAGCAGTACTTC,CASSLWEESNEQYF
TRBJ1-5,TRBV19,NA,NA,TGTGCCAGTAACCGGGGCCTTAGCAATCAGCCCCAGCATTTT,CASNRGLSNQPQHF
TRBJ2-3,TRBV7-3,NA,NA,TGTGCCAGCAGCTCCACCTACAGCGGCTCAGATACGCAGTATTTT,CASSSTYSGSDTQYF
TRBJ2-7,TRBV4-2,NA,NA,TGTGCCAGCAGCCTCGTATCGGGACAATTTGGCTACGAGCAGTACTTC,CASSLVSGQFGYEQYF
TRBJ2-7,TRBV11-2,NA,few,TGTGCCAGCAGCTTAGGCCCAGGTTCCTACGAGCAGTACTTC,CASSLGPGSYEQYF
TRBJ1-2,TRBV30,NA,NA,TGTGCCTGGAGCCTTTTTGGGGCCACGGACTATGGCTACACCTTC,CAWSLFGATDYGYTF
TRBJ1-1,TRBV7-4,NA,NA,TGTGCCAGCAGCTTAGCGTTCACTACTGAAGCTTTCTTT,CASSLAFTTEAFF
TRBJ2-3,TRBV5-1,NA,NA,TGCGCCAGCACCCCCTTGGGAGGAGATACGCAGTATTTT,CASTPLGGDTQYF
TRBJ1-1,TRBV9,NA,NA,TGTGCCAGCAGCTCTGCGGGGGTTGAAGCTTTCTTT,CASSSAGVEAFF
TRBJ2-7,TRBV7-3,NA,NA,TGTGCCAGCAGCTTACGGACAGTCCCCTCCTACGAGCAGTACTTC,CASSLRTVPSYEQYF
TRBJ1-4,TRBV11-2,NA,NA,TGTGCCAGCAGCCCCCAACCGACGGGTTCGGGTGAAAAACTGTTTTTT,CASSPQPTGSGEKLFF
TRBJ1-2,TRBV7-9,NA,NA,TGTGCCAGCAGCTTAGGGTTTAACTATGGCTACACCTTC,CASSLGFNYGYTF
TRBJ1-4,TRBV9,NA,NA,TGTGCCAGCAGCCCGTACGGAACAACTAATGAAAAACTGTTTTTT,CASSPYGTTNEKLFF
TRBJ2-2,TRBV5-6,NA,NA,TGTGCCAGCAGCCCGATTGGGGGAATGGGAGCTACCGGGGAGCTGTTTTTT,CASSPIGGMGATGELFF
TRBJ1-1,TRBV7-4,NA,NA,TGTGCCAGCAGCGAGAAGTTACAGGGAGTCGGCACTGAAGCTTTCTTT,CASSEKLQGVGTEAFF
TRBJ1-5,TRBV19,TRBD1,once,TGTGCCAGTAGTGTACAGGGGGGGAGTCAGCCCCAGCATTTT,CASSVQGGSQPQHF
TRBJ2-5,TRBV29-1,NA,NA,TGCAGCGCGGGACAAGAGACCCAGTACTTC,CSAGQETQYF